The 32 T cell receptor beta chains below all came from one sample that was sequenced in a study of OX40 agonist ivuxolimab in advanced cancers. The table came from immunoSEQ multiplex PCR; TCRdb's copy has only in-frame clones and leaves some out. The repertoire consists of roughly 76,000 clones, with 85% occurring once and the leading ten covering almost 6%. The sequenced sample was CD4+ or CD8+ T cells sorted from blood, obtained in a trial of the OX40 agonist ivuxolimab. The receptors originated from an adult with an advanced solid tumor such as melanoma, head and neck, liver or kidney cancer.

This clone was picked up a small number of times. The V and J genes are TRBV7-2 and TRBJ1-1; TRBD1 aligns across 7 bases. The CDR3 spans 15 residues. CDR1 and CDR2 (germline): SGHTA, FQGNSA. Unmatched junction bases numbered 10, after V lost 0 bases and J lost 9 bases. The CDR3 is CASSLASGTGAQAFF. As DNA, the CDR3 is TGTGCCAGCAGCTTAGCAAGTGGAACAGGGGCGCAAGCTTTCTTT.

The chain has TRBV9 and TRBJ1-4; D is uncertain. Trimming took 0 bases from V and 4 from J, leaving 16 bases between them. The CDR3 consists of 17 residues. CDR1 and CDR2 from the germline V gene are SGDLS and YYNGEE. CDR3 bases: TGTGCCAGCAGCGTAGGCGTCGGAGGTGGGAGTAATGAAAAACTGTTTTTT. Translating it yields CASSVGVGGGSNEKLFF.

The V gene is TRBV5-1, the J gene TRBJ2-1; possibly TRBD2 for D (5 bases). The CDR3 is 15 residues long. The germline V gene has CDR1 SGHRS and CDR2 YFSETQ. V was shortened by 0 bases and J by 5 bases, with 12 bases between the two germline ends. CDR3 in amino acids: CASSLGGFRNNEQFF. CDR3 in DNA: TGCGCCAGCAGCTTGGGAGGGTTCCGGAACAATGAGCAGTTCTTC.

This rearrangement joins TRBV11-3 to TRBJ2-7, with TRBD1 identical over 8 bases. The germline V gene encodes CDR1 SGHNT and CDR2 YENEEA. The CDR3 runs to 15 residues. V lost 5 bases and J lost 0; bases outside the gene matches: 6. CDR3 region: CASSAGDRSSYEQYF. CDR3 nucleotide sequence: TGTGCCAGCAGCGCCGGGGACAGGAGCTCCTACGAGCAGTACTTC.

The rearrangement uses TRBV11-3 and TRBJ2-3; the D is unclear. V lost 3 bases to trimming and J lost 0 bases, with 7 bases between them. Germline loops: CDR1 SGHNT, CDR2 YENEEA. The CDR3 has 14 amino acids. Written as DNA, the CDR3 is TGTGCCAGCAGCTTGGAGAGAAGCACAGATACGCAGTATTTT. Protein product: CASSLERSTDTQYF.

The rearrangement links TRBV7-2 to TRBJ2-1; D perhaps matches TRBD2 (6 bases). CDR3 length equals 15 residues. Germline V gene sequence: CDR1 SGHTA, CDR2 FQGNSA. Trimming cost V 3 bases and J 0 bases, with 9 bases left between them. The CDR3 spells CASSFDGSSYNEQFF. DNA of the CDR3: TGTGCCAGCAGCTTTGACGGGAGCTCCTACAATGAGCAGTTCTTC.

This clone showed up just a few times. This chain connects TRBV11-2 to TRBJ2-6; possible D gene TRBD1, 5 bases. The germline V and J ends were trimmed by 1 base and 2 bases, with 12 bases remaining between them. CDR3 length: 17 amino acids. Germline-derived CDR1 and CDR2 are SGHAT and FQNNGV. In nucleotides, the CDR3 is TGTGCCAGCAGCTTAGTCCTAGTAGGGGCTGGGGCCAACGTCCTGACTTTC. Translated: CASSLVLVGAGANVLTF. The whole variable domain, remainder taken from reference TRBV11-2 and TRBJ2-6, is EAGVAQSPRYKIIEKRQSVAFWCNPISGHATLYWYQQILGQGPKLLIQFQNNGVVDDSQLPKDRFSAERLKGVDSTLKIQPAKLEDSAVYLCASSLVLVGAGANVLTFGAGSRLTVL.

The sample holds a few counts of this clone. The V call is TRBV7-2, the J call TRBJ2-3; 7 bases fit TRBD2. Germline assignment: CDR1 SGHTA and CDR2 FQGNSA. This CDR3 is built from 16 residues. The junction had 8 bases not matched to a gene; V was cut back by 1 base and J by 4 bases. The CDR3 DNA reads TGTGCCAGCAGCTTAGGGCCAAGCGGGGCGGCAGATACGCAGTATTTT. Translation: CASSLGPSGAADTQYF. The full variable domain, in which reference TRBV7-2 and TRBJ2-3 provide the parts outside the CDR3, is GAGVSQSPSNKVTEKGKDVELRCDPISGHTALYWYRQSLGQGLEFLIYFQGNSAPDKSGLPSDRFSAERTGGSVSTLTIQRTQQEDSAVYLCASSLGPSGAADTQYFGPGTRLTVL.

The CDR3 sequence is CASSLVVRGLGDTQYF. As DNA, the CDR3 is TGTGCCAGCAGCTTGGTCGTGAGGGGGCTCGGCGATACGCAGTATTTT. The rearrangement links TRBV7-9 to TRBJ2-3; 7 bases fit TRBD1. Losses at the gene ends were 3 bases for V and 6 bases for J; bases not matched to a gene: 12. The V gene's germline CDR1 is SEHNR and CDR2 FQNEAQ (reference sequence). The CDR3 consists of 16 residues.

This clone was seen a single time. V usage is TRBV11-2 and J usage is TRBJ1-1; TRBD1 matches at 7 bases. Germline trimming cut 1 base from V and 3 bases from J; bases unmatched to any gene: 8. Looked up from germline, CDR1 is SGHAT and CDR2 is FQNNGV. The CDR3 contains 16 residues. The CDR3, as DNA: TGTGCCAGCAGCTTAGGAAGGGGGCAGCGTTACACTGAAGCTTTCTTT. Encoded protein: CASSLGRGQRYTEAFF.

CDR3 DNA: TGTGCCACCAGCAGAGATCTTCAAGGAGGTCGGGAGACCCAGTACTTC. This codes for CATSRDLQGGRETQYF. This chain uses TRBV15 with TRBJ2-5, with D possibly TRBD2 on 5 matching bases. Trimming shortened V by 0 bases and J by 5 bases, and 16 bases separated the two germline ends. CDR3 length: 16 residues. Germline-derived CDR1 and CDR2 are LNHNV and YYDKDF (reference sequence).

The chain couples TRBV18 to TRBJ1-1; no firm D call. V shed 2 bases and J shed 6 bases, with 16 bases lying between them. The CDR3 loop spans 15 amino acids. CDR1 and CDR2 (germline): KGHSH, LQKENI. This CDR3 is CASSPVGEGVPEAFF. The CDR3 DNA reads TGTGCCAGCTCACCAGTTGGGGAGGGCGTTCCTGAAGCTTTCTTT.

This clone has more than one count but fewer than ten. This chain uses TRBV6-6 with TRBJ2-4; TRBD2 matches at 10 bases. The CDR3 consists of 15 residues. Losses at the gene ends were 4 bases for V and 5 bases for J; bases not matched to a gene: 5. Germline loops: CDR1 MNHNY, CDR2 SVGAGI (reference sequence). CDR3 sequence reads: CASSLLAGGQNIQYF. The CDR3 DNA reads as TGTGCCAGCAGTTTATTAGCGGGAGGCCAAAACATTCAGTACTTC.

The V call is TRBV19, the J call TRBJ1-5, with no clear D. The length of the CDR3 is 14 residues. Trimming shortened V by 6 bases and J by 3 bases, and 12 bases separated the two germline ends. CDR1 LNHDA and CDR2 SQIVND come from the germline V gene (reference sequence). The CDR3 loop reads CASSPTGNNQPQHF. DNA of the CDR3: TGTGCCAGTAGCCCAACCGGGAACAATCAGCCCCAGCATTTT.

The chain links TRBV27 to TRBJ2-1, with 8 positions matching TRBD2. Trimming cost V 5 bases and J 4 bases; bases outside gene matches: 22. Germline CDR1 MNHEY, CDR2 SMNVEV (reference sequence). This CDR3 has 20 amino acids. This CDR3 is CASSLRMTGGPGTRYNEQFF. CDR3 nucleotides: TGTGCCAGCAGTCTGAGGATGACGGGAGGTCCCGGGACTAGATACAATGAGCAGTTCTTC.

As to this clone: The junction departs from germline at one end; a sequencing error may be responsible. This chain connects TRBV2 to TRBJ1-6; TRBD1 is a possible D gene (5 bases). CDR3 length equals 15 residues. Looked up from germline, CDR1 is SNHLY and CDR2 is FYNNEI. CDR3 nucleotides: TGTGCCAGCAGTGAATTGGGGCGCTATGATTCACCCCTCCACTTT. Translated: CASSELGRYDSPLHF.

DNA of the CDR3: TGTGCTAGTGCCATAGGGGAGGATGAGCAGTTCTTC. Its protein is CASAIGEDEQFF. The rearrangement links TRBV12-5 to TRBJ2-1; a possible D gene is TRBD2 (6 bases). The CDR3 has 12 amino acids. CDR1 LGHNT and CDR2 FRNRAP come from the germline V gene. V lost 7 bases and J lost 8, with 12 bases in between.

For the CDR3, the DNA is TGTGCCAGCTCAAGGGACATCTACTACGAGCAGTACTTC. Amino acid sequence: CASSRDIYYEQYF. This chain links TRBV19 with TRBJ2-7, with D perhaps TRBD1 (6 bases). V lost 9 bases, J lost 3 bases, and 15 bases lay in between. The CDR3 covers 13 residues. Germline values: CDR1 LNHDA, CDR2 SQIVND (reference sequence).

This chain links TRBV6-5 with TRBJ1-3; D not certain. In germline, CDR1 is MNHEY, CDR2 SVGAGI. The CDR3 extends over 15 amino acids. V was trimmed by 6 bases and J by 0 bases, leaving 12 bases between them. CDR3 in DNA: TGTGCCAGCAGGGCTCTTTTCCCCTCTGGAAACACCATATATTTT. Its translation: CASRALFPSGNTIYF.

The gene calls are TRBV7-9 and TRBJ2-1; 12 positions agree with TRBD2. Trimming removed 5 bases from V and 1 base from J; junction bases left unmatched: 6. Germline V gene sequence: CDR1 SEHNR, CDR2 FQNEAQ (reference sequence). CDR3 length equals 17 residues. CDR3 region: CASSLPTSGRSYNEQFF. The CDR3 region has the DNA TGTGCCAGCAGCCTACCGACTAGCGGGAGATCCTACAATGAGCAGTTCTTC.

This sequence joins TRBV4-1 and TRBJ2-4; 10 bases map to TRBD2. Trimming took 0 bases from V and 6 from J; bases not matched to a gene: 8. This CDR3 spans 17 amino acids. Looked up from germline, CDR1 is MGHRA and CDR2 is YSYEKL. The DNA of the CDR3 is TGCGCCAGCAGCCAAGATAGAGCGGGGGGGCTGAGAAACATTCAGTACTTC. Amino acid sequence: CASSQDRAGGLRNIQYF.

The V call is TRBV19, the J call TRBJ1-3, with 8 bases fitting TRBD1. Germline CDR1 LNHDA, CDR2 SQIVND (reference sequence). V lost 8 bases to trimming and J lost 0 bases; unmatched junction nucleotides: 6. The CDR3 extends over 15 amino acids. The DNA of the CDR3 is TGTGCCAGTCGCCGGGACAGGAGCTCTGGAAACACCATATATTTT. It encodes CASRRDRSSGNTIYF.

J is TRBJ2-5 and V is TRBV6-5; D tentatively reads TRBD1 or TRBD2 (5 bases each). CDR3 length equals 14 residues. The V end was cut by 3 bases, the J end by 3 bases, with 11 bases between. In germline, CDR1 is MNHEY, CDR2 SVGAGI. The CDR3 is CASSYGTAKETQYF. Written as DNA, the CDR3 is TGTGCCAGCAGTTATGGGACGGCTAAAGAGACCCAGTACTTC.

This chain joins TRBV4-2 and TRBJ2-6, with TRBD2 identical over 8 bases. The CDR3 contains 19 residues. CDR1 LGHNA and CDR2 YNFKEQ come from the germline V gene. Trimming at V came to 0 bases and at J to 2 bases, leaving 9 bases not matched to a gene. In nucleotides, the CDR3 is TGTGCCAGCAGCCAAGATCCGCCGGGGGGGCTCGCTGGGGCCAACGTCCTGACTTTC. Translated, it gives CASSQDPPGGLAGANVLTF.

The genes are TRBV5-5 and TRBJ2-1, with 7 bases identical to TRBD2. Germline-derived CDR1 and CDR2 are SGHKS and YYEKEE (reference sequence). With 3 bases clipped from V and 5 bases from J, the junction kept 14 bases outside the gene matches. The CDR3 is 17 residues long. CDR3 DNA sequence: TGTGCCAGCAGCTCACGGGGCTCATGGGAGGGTAACAATGAGCAGTTCTTC. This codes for CASSSRGSWEGNNEQFF.

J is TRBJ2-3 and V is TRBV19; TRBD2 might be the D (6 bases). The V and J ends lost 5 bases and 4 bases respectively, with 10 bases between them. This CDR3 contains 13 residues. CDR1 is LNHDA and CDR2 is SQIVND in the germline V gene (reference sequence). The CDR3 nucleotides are TGTGCCAGTAGTGGCGGGGTCGCAGATACGCAGTATTTT. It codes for CASSGGVADTQYF.

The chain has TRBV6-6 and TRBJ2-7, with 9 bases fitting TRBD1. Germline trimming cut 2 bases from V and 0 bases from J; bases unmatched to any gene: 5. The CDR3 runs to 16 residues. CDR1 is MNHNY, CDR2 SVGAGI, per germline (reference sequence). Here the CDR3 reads CASSYTGTGPSYEQYF. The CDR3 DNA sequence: TGTGCCAGCAGTTACACCGGGACAGGGCCCTCCTACGAGCAGTACTTC.

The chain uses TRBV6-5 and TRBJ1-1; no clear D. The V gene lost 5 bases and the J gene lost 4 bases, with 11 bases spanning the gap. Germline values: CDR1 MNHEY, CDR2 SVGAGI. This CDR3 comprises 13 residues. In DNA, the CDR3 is TGTGCCAGCAGTGATGGCCAGAGCACTGAAGCTTTCTTT. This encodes CASSDGQSTEAFF.

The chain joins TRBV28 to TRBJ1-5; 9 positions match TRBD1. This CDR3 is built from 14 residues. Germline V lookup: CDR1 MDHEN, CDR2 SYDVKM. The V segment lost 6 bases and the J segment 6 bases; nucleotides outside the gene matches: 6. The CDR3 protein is CASRGGQGGQPQHF. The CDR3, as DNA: TGTGCCAGCAGGGGGGGACAGGGAGGTCAGCCCCAGCATTTT.

The DNA for the CDR3 is TGTGCCAGCAGTTATACTGGACTAGTCGGGAATCCAACTCGCGATTCCGGAGGGGAGCTGTTTTTT. This sequence encodes CASSYTGLVGNPTRDSGGELFF. The chain uses TRBV28 and TRBJ2-2, with 7 bases identical to TRBD2. The CDR3 sequence is 22 residues long. The germline V gene has CDR1 MDHEN and CDR2 SYDVKM. V lost 4 bases and J lost 8; bases outside the gene matches: 31.

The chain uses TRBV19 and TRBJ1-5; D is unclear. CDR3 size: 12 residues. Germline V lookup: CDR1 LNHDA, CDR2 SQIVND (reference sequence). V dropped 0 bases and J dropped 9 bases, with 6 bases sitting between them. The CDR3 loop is CASSIEQRPQHF. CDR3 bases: TGTGCCAGTAGTATAGAACAGAGGCCCCAGCATTTT.

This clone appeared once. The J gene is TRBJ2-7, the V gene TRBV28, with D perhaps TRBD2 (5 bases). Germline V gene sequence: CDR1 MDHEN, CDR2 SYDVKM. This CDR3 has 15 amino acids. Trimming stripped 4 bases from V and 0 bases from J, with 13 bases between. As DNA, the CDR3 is TGTGCCAGCAGTTATGGACTGCCTAGCTCCTACGAGCAGTACGTC. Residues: CASSYGLPSSYEQYV.